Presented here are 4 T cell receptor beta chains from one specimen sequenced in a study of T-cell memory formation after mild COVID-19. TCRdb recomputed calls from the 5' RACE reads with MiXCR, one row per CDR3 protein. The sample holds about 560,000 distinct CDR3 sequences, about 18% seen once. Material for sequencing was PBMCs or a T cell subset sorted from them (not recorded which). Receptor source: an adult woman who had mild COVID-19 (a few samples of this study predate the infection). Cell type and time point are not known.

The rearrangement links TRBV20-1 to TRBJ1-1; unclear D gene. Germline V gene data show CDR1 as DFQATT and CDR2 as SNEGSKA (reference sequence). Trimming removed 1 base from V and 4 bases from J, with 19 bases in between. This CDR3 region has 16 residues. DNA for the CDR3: TGCAGTGCTAGAGCCCCTCCCCCACGCTTAGGCACTGAAGCTTTCTTT. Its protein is CSARAPPPRLGTEAFF.

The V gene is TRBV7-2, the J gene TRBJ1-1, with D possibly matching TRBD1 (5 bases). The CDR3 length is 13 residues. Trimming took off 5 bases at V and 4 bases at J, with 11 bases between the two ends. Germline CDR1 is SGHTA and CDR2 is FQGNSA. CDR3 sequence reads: CASSRVDSTEAFF. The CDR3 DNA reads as TGTGCCAGCAGCCGCGTTGACAGCACTGAAGCTTTCTTT.

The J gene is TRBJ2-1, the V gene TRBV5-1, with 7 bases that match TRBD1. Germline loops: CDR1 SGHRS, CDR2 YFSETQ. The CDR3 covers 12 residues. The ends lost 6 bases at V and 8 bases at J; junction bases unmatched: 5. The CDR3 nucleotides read TGCGCCAGCACCAGGGGGAATGATGAGCAGTTCTTC. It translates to CASTRGNDEQFF.

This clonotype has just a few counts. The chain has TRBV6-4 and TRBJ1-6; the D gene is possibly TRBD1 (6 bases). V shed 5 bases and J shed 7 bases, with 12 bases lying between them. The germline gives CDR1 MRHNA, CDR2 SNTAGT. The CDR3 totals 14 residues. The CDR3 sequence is CASSPGTPNSPLHF. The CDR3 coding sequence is TGTGCCAGCAGTCCAGGGACACCGAATTCACCCCTCCACTTT.